This entry lists 27 T cell receptor beta chains sequenced from one sample in a study of Graves' ophthalmopathy and Graves' hyperthyroidism. Amplification of TCR beta CDR3 regions used RNA transcripts. The workflow started with a first-round RT-PCR run with HTBI primers and then moved on to a second-round multiplex PCR. TCRdb used MiXCR to reprocess the multiplex PCR reads, holding one entry per CDR3 protein. The data contain roughly 400,000 distinct CDR3 sequences, roughly 18% of them singletons. The sample comprised peripheral blood. The receptors here all came from a woman aged 18-29 years with Graves' ophthalmopathy.

This clonotype was found many times. The chain couples TRBV28 to TRBJ1-6; weak D call: TRBD1 (5 bases). The germline V gene encodes CDR1 MDHEN and CDR2 SYDVKM. There are 16 residues in the CDR3. The ends were cut back, 5 bases at V and 10 bases at J, with 21 bases in the middle. CDR3 amino acids: CASSPPGQGRESPLHF. Here the CDR3 DNA reads TGTGCCAGCAGTCCGCCGGGGCAGGGACGTGAGTCACCCCTCCACTTT. Drawing the rest from reference TRBV28 and TRBJ1-6, the complete variable domain is DVKVTQSSRYLVKRTGEKVFLECVQDMDHENMFWYRQDPGLGLRLIYFSYDVKMKEKGDIPEGYSVSREKKERFSLILESASTNQTSMYLCASSPPGQGRESPLHFGNGTRLTVT.

This clonotype has at least ten counts. A much larger clone sits a single nucleotide away, making a read error possible. This chain uses TRBV6-4 with TRBJ2-6; no reliable D call. Trimming stripped 0 bases from V and 3 bases from J, with 0 bases between. Germline CDR1 reads MRHNA; CDR2 reads SNTAGT. The CDR3 has 13 residues. The CDR3, as DNA: TGTGCCAGCAGTGACTCTGGGGCCAACGTCCTGACTTTC. This codes for CASSDSGANVLTF.

The table lists this clonotype with many counts. The J gene is TRBJ1-2, the V gene TRBV28; tentative D call: TRBD1 (5 bases). Germline V lookup: CDR1 MDHEN, CDR2 SYDVKM. Trimming took off 7 bases at V and 4 bases at J, with 22 bases between the two ends. This CDR3 has 16 amino acids. The CDR3 coding sequence is TGTGCCAGCACCCGAAGTGGAGGGGCGATAACCTATGGCTACACCTTC. This translates into CASTRSGGAITYGYTF.

This clonotype was picked up many times. J is TRBJ2-4 and V is TRBV19; tentative D call: TRBD2 (6 bases). Germline V gene data show CDR1 as LNHDA and CDR2 as SQIVND (reference sequence). CDR3 length equals 16 residues. V lost 0 bases and J 2 bases, leaving 11 bases between the germline ends. The CDR3 DNA follows: TGTGCCAGTAGTATAGATCGAGGAGGGACCAAAAACATTCAGTACTTC. Protein sequence: CASSIDRGGTKNIQYF.

This clonotype has a count of ten or more. V and J are TRBV5-1 and TRBJ1-2; the D is unclear. The CDR3 has 9 amino acids. V dropped 3 bases and J dropped 13 bases, with 7 bases sitting between them. Germline V gene sequence: CDR1 SGHRS, CDR2 YFSETQ. Here the CDR3 reads CASSSSSTF. Written as DNA, the CDR3 is TGCGCCAGCAGCTCCAGCTCCACCTTC. Full variable domain (rest looked up from reference TRBV5-1 and TRBJ1-2): KAGVTQTPRYLIKTRGQQVTLSCSPISGHRSVSWYQQTPGQGLQFLFEYFSETQRNKGNFPGRFSGRQFSNSRSEMNVSTLELGDSALYLCASSSSSTFGSGTRLTVV.

This clonotype was counted ten times or more. CDR3 sequence: CASSPQPGRPQHF. The CDR3 DNA follows: TGTGCCAGCAGCCCCCAGCCAGGGAGGCCCCAGCATTTT. The V gene is TRBV3-1, the J gene TRBJ1-5; weak D call: TRBD1 (5 bases). The CDR3 spans 13 residues. Trimming pared 4 bases from V and 9 bases from J, leaving 13 bases between. Germline V lookup: CDR1 LGHDT, CDR2 YNNKEL (reference sequence).

The sample holds a few counts of this clonotype. V usage is TRBV18 and J usage is TRBJ2-7; tentative D call: TRBD2 (6 bases). The CDR3 runs to 15 residues. CDR1 is KGHSH and CDR2 is LQKENI in the germline V gene. Trimming took 6 bases from V and 3 from J, leaving 18 bases between them. The CDR3 spells CASSDLPAGGYEQYF. CDR3 in DNA: TGTGCCAGCTCTGACCTCCCAGCCGGGGGCTACGAGCAGTACTTC.

In its sample, this clonotype was seen many times. This sequence joins TRBV6-2 or TRBV6-3 and TRBJ1-4; D possibly corresponds to TRBD1 (5 bases). Germline CDR1 is MNHEY and CDR2 is SVGEGT. The CDR3 extends over 15 amino acids. V was clipped by 2 bases and J by 3 bases, with 10 bases between them. The CDR3 is CASSYTGLPNEKLFF. The CDR3 bases are TGTGCCAGCAGTTACACGGGACTGCCTAATGAAAAACTGTTTTTT.

This clonotype was counted at least ten times. The genes are TRBV12-5 and TRBJ1-2; TRBD1 is a possible D gene (6 bases). The CDR3 sequence is 15 residues long. Germline CDR1 and CDR2: LGHNT and FRNRAP. Trimming removed 6 bases at V and 7 bases at J, with 21 bases between. As DNA, the CDR3 is TGTGCTAGTGGCATAATTAACCGGGGGGCGCGTGGCTACACCTTC. It specifies CASGIINRGARGYTF.

The table lists this clonotype with many counts. This chain uses TRBV29-1 with TRBJ1-1; 7 bases map to TRBD1. V shed 3 bases and J 5 bases; nucleotides not matched to a gene: 9. The CDR3 contains 14 residues. Looked up from germline, CDR1 is SQVTM and CDR2 is ANQGSEA. CDR3 DNA: TGCAGCGTTGACGGCAGGGGGTTAAGGACTGAAGCTTTCTTT. It specifies CSVDGRGLRTEAFF. The full variable domain, with the rest looked up from reference TRBV29-1 and TRBJ1-1, is SAVISQKPSRDICQRGTSLTIQCQVDSQVTMMFWYRQQPGQSLTLIATANQGSEATYESGFVIDKFPISRPNLTFSTLTVSNMSPEDSSIYLCSVDGRGLRTEAFFGQGTRLTVV.

The V gene is TRBV4-3, the J gene TRBJ2-7; weak D call: TRBD2 (7 bases). There are 15 residues in the CDR3. V dropped 1 base and J dropped 2 bases, with 12 bases sitting between them. Looked up from germline, CDR1 is LGHNA and CDR2 is YSLEER. The CDR3, as DNA: TGCGCCAGCAGCCAAGGGCTAGGGGGGGCCTACGAGCAGTACTTC. Translated, it gives CASSQGLGGAYEQYF.

This clonotype was found many times. The chain recombines TRBV28 with TRBJ1-5; D perhaps matches TRBD1 (6 bases). CDR1 and CDR2 (germline): MDHEN, SYDVKM. This CDR3 has 18 residues. V lost 3 bases and J 7 bases, leaving 25 bases between the germline ends. CDR3 sequence reads: CASSFPPGKGGDRQPQHF. CDR3 DNA: TGTGCCAGCAGTTTCCCCCCCGGAAAAGGGGGGGATAGGCAGCCCCAGCATTTT.

This clonotype has a count of ten or more. The V gene is TRBV6-1, the J gene TRBJ2-7; D is undetermined. Per germline, CDR1 MNHNS and CDR2 SASEGT. The V end was cut by 4 bases, the J end by 3 bases, with 7 bases between. The CDR3 consists of 12 residues. The CDR3 sequence is CASSVTFYEQYF. CDR3 DNA: TGTGCCAGCAGTGTGACATTCTACGAGCAGTACTTC.

This clonotype has ten or more counts. This rearrangement joins TRBV30 to TRBJ2-6, with D tentatively TRBD1 (7 bases). V shed 1 base and J shed 0 bases, with 13 bases lying between them. The CDR3 is made up of 17 amino acids. Germline V gene lookup returns CDR1 GTSNPN and CDR2 SVGIG (reference sequence). CDR3 nucleotide sequence: TGTGCCTGGAGTGGGGGGGACAGTTTCTCTGGGGCCAACGTCCTGACTTTC. It codes for CAWSGGDSFSGANVLTF.

Many counts were recorded for this clonotype. The chain employs TRBV6-5 and TRBJ1-5; a weak D match, TRBD1 (5 bases). This CDR3 contains 15 residues. Germline loops: CDR1 MNHEY, CDR2 SVGAGI. Trimming took 4 bases from V and 7 from J, leaving 17 bases between them. CDR3 in amino acids: CASSSGAYSGQPQHF. The CDR3 region has the DNA TGTGCCAGCAGTTCCGGGGCCTATTCGGGACAGCCCCAGCATTTT.

This clonotype has at least ten counts. The chain joins TRBV12-3 or TRBV12-4 to TRBJ2-7; D unresolved. This CDR3 has 14 residues. Trimming cost V 2 bases and J 1 base, with 9 bases left between them. The CDR3 sequence: CASSLSGGSYEQYF. DNA of the CDR3: TGTGCCAGCAGTTTATCGGGCGGATCCTACGAGCAGTACTTC.

The V gene is TRBV20-1, the J gene TRBJ1-1; 7 positions match TRBD1. The V gene end was trimmed by 5 bases and the J gene end by 0 bases; junction bases not matched to a gene: 6. The CDR3 covers 14 residues. The germline gives CDR1 DFQATT, CDR2 SNEGSKA (reference sequence). CDR3 amino acids: CSAEDRLMNTEAFF. CDR3 bases: TGCAGTGCTGAGGACAGGTTAATGAACACTGAAGCTTTCTTT.

This clonotype occurred a few times. V gene TRBV14 combines with J gene TRBJ2-7; 8 nucleotides line up with TRBD2. Per germline, CDR1 SGHDN and CDR2 FVKESK. This CDR3 region has 16 residues. The V and J ends lost 5 bases and 2 bases, in that order; junction bases with no gene match: 11. The CDR3 spells CASSFHRGGLTYEQYF. Written as DNA, the CDR3 is TGTGCCAGCAGCTTCCACCGGGGGGGCCTTACCTACGAGCAGTACTTC.

The table lists this clonotype with a count of one. V is TRBV7-2 and J is TRBJ2-7; possibly TRBD1 for D (6 bases). Trimming took off 5 bases at V and 4 bases at J, with 12 bases between the two ends. Germline assignment: CDR1 SGHTA and CDR2 FQGNSA. The CDR3 runs 13 residues. As DNA, the CDR3 is TGTGCCAGCAGCCGGGACAACCCTTACGAGCAGTACTTC. It translates to CASSRDNPYEQYF.

This clonotype has ten or more counts. This sequence joins TRBV28 and TRBJ2-7, with a weak D call TRBD2 (5 bases). Per germline, CDR1 MDHEN and CDR2 SYDVKM. The CDR3 is 15 residues long. Trimming took off 5 bases at V and 2 bases at J, with 16 bases between the two ends. The CDR3 reads CASSPRGSEAYEQYF. CDR3 bases: TGTGCCAGCAGTCCTAGAGGTAGCGAGGCCTACGAGCAGTACTTC.

The table lists this clonotype with many counts. The chain carries TRBV6-1 and TRBJ2-3, with TRBD2 identical over 13 bases. This CDR3 has 17 residues. V gave up 3 bases and J gave up 2 bases; unmatched junction bases: 5. Germline V gene sequence: CDR1 MNHNS, CDR2 SASEGT. CDR3 in amino acids: CASSDTSGGAHTDTQYF. Here the CDR3 DNA reads TGTGCCAGCAGTGATACTAGCGGGGGGGCCCACACAGATACGCAGTATTTT.

The chain has TRBV25-1 and TRBJ2-1; TRBD1 aligns across 10 bases. Unmatched junction bases numbered 5, after V lost 5 bases and J lost 10 bases. The V gene's germline CDR1 is MGHDK and CDR2 SYGVNS. This CDR3 comprises 13 residues. DNA of the CDR3: TGTGCCAGCAGTTCCGGACAGGGGGGCGAGCAGTTCTTC. Translation: CASSSGQGGEQFF.

This clonotype occurred many times. The chain combines TRBV28 with TRBJ2-7, with TRBD2 identical over 9 bases. The CDR3 contains 14 residues. V trimming: 4 bases; J trimming: 1 base; junction bases outside the gene matches: 2. In germline, CDR1 is MDHEN, CDR2 SYDVKM. CDR3 DNA sequence: TGTGCCAGCAGTTCTAGCGGGGAGTCCTACGAGCAGTACTTC. Translating gives CASSSSGESYEQYF.

This clonotype has at least ten counts. The chain joins TRBV12-3 or TRBV12-4 to TRBJ1-1; D gene ambiguous. Trimming left V 8 bases short and J 4 bases short, with 14 bases between. This CDR3 contains 13 residues. The CDR3 loop reads CASLRRSLTEAFF. DNA for the CDR3: TGTGCCAGCCTGCGGAGGTCCCTCACTGAAGCTTTCTTT.

There are many counts of this clonotype. This sequence joins TRBV19 and TRBJ1-1; TRBD1 might be the D (5 bases). The CDR3 has 14 residues. The germline CDR1 and CDR2 sequences are LNHDA and SQIVND (reference sequence). Deletions cut 7 bases from V and 6 bases from J, with 18 bases between. The DNA for the CDR3 is TGTGCCAGTAATCCGGGAGGGGCGGATCCTGAAGCTTTCTTT. Its protein product is CASNPGGADPEAFF.

The CDR3 reads CASSKAWDRGQYF. Written as DNA, the CDR3 is TGTGCCAGCAGCAAAGCGTGGGACAGAGGGCAGTACTTC. This chain joins TRBV11-2 and TRBJ2-7; 7 nucleotides align to TRBD1. The CDR3 totals 13 residues. V shed 5 bases, J shed 9 bases, and the junction held 10 bases outside the gene matches. Germline-derived CDR1 and CDR2 are SGHAT and FQNNGV.

This chain connects TRBV6-1 to TRBJ2-7; TRBD2 matches 15 bases. V lost 6 bases, J lost 7 bases, and 7 bases stayed unmatched. Germline-derived CDR1 and CDR2 are MNHNS and SASEGT. The CDR3 has 15 amino acids. In nucleotides, the CDR3 is TGTGCCAGCAGCTCGGGACTAGCGGGAGGAGGGGAGCAGTACTTC. This encodes CASSSGLAGGGEQYF.